This T cell receptor (beta chain) emerged from a study of shared clonotypes between healthy human individuals. Naive-designated CD8 cells lacked CD45RO, were positively enriched for CCR7, and omitted terminally differentiated effector memory CD45RA+ cells. Template for every sorted-subset replicate PCR totaled 200 to 250 ng DNA, some 30,000 T cell genomes. Method: immunoSEQ multiplex PCR; TCRdb's copy keeps in-frame clones and lacks some. The repertoire holds roughly 2.1 million clones, 85% to 95% seen once, with approximately 1.7% in the top ten. There are 15 residues in the CDR3. The V gene's germline CDR1 is MDHEN and CDR2 SYDVKM. V lost 5 bases and J 4 bases, leaving 14 bases between the germline ends.

Sequenced input: naive CD8+ T cells from PBMCs. The chain has TRBV28 and TRBJ1-4, with D perhaps TRBD1 (5 bases). This sequence was found in a man between 18 and 35 years old in good health. Some clones in this sample may be carry-over from other donors' samples. The CDR3: CASSRAGGFNEKLFF. The CDR3 DNA follows: TGTGCCAGCAGTCGGGCTGGGGGTTTTAATGAAAAACTGTTTTTT.